A single TCR beta chain is shown here with its context. This specimen comes from a study of blood T cell repertoires in COVID-19. Trimming took 8 bases from V and 4 from J, leaving 9 bases between them. Germline lookup yields CDR1 MNHEY and CDR2 SVGAGI. The CDR3 totals 13 residues. TCRdb's table, derived via immunoSEQ multiplex PCR, lists solely in-frame clones and lacks some. The sample holds 150,000 to 190,000 clones, about 80% seen once. Material for sequencing was peripheral blood. The source is a man in his sixties with acute or convalescent COVID-19. The chain carries TRBV6-5 and TRBJ1-6, with D maybe TRBD1 (5 bases). The CDR3 loop reads CASGGGYNSPLHF. The CDR3 nucleotides read TGTGCCAGCGGGGGAGGGTATAATTCACCCCTCCACTTT.